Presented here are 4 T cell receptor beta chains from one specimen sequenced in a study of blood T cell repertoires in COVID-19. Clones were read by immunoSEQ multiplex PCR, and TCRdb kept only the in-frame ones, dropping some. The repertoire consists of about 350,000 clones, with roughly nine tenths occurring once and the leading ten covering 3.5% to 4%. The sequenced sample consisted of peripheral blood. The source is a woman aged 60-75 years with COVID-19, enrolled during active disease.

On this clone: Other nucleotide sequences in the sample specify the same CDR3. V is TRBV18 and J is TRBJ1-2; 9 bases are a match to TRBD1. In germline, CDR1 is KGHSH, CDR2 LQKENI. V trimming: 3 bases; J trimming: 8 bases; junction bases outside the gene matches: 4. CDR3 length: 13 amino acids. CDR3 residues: CASSPGQGHGYTF. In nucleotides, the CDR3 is TGTGCCAGCTCACCTGGACAGGGGCACGGCTACACCTTC.

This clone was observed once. The CDR3 DNA reads as TGTGCCAGCAGCTTGGACCAGGGTTACGAGCAGTACTTC. Translation gives CASSLDQGYEQYF. The chain carries TRBV5-5 and TRBJ2-7, with D perhaps matching TRBD1 (5 bases). The germline CDR1 and CDR2 sequences are SGHKS and YYEKEE (reference sequence). Trimming stripped 0 bases from V and 4 bases from J, with 8 bases between. CDR3 length: 13 residues.

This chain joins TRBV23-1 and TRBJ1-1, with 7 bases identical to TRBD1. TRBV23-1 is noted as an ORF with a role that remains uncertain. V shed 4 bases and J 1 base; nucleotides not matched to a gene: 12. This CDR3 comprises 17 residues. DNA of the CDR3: TGCGCCAGCAGTCCGGCCCGGGACAGCTACAGGAACACTGAAGCTTTCTTT. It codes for CASSPARDSYRNTEAFF.

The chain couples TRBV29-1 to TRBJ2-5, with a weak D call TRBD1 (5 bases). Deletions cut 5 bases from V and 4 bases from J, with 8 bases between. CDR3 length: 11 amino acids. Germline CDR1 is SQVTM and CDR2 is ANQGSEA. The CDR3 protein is CSVTTGETQYF. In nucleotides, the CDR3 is TGCAGCGTTACTACAGGAGAGACCCAGTACTTC.